This TCR beta chain was sequenced during a study of technical replicates of blood from several donors. Deletions cut 2 bases from V and 4 bases from J, with 13 bases between. The CDR3 length is 14 residues. Germline values: CDR1 SGHDT, CDR2 YYEEEE. TCRdb keeps only in-frame clones here, not all; method: immunoSEQ multiplex PCR. The sample lists approximately 89,000 clones, around 94% occurring once. The sequence was obtained from a human donor in good health. Sequencing input: T cells isolated from PBMCs. J is TRBJ2-7 and V is TRBV5-6; tentatively, D is TRBD2 (6 bases). CDR3 region: CASSFLGTGYEQYF. The CDR3 region has the DNA TGTGCCAGCAGCTTCCTAGGGACTGGATACGAGCAGTACTTC.